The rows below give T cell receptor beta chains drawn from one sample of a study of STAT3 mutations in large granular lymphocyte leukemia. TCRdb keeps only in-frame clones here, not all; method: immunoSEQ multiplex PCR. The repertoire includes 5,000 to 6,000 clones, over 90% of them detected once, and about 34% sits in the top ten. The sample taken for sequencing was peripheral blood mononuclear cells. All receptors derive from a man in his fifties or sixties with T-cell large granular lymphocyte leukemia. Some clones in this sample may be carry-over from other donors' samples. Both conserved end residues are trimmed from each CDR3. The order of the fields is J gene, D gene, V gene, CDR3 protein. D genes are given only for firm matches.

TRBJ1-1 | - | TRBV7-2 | ASSLRRRPEAF
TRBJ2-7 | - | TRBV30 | AWSVTYYEQY
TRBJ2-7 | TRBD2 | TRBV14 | ASSMGLAGKVEQY
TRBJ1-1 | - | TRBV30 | AWVSLVNTEAF
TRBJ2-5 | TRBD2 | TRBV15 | ATSRVPRAGTETQY
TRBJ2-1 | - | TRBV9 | ASSVGDNEQF
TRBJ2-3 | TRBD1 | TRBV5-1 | ASSGTDLTDTQY
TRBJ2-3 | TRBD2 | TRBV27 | ASGGLTSGTRVGTDTQY
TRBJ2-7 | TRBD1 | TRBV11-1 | ASSQDRVHEQY
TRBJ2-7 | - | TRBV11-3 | ASSLRGNYEQY
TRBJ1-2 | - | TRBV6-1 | ASSTHYGYT
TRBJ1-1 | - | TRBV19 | ASSEQGGAF
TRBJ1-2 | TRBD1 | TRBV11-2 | ASSLVTGDGYT
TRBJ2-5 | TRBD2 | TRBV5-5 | ASTPSGQGLAREETQY
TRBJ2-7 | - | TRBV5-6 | ASSWLDAESSYEQY
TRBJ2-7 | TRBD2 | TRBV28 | ATKTQQGLEEHEQY
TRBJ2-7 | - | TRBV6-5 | ASSYSIGVGGGEQY
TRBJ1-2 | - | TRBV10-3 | AISENSYGYT
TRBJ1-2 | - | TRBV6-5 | ASHSDLRGYT
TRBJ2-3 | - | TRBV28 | ASSPHDFDITDTQY
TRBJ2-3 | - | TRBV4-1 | ASSQQESSTDTQY
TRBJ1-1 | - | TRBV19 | ASSLGQTNTEAF
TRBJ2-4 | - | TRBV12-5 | ASGPGYGKNIQY
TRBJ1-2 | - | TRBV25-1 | ASMGDIYGYT
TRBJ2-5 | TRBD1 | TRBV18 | ASSQTGEETQY
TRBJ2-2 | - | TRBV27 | ASSLMGGELF
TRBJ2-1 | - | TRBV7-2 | ASSLDRGGNEQF
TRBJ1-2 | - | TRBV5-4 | ASSLEGLSGYT
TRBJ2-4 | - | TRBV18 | ASSPLGRGDIQY
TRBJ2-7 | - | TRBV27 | ASSLSTGDTSYEQY
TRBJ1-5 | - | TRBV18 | ASSPGGPSQH
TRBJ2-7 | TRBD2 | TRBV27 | ASSGLAGAGEQY
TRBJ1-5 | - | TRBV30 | AWSTRGFGPQH
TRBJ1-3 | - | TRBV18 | ASSPILQISSGNTIY
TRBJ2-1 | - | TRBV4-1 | ASSQDLVDRPYNEQF
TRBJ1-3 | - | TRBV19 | ASSIAGNTIY
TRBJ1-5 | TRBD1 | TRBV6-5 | ASSGGTGVHQPQH
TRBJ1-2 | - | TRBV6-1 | ASSERTRSNYGYT
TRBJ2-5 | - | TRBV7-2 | ASSSYVETQY
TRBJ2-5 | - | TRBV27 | ASREVGSKEETQY